The sequence of this T cell receptor (beta chain) was determined in a study of shared clonotypes between healthy human individuals. As for the study in general: There were three CD4 naive, three CD4 memory, two CD8 naive and one CD8 memory plates per donor.

Terminally differentiated effector memory CD45RA+ cells were excluded from the naive CD8 cells, which were CD45RO-negative and positively selected for CCR7. CDR3 length equals 13 residues. CDR1 is MDHEN and CDR2 is SYDVKM in the germline V gene. V dropped 3 bases and J dropped 6 bases, with 8 bases sitting between them. Researchers ran the assay at a deep level. Assay used: immunoSEQ multiplex PCR; TCRdb lists only in-frame clones, some missing. The repertoire holds around 2,100,000 clones, with about 95% as singletons. Sequences were obtained from naive CD8+ T cells sorted from blood. This TCR was recovered from a young man in good health. The chain links TRBV28 to TRBJ1-4; D is unclear. CDR3 residues: CASSLALHEKLFF. CDR3 nucleotide sequence: TGTGCCAGCAGTTTGGCCCTACATGAAAAACTGTTTTTT.